The 10 T cell receptor beta chains reported below all come from one sample, sequenced in a study of cytomegalovirus exposure and HLA in healthy donors. The PCR ran on 60 Vbeta and 13 Jbeta primers. Some clones are missing from TCRdb's copy, which holds only in-frame ones; the method was immunoSEQ multiplex PCR. The table lists 140,000 to 150,000 clones, approximately 82% of them singletons. The sequencing input was PBMCs. All receptors come from a woman aged 60 to 75 in good health and CMV-seropositive.

The J gene is TRBJ2-5, the V gene TRBV28; TRBD2 might be the D (6 bases). CDR1 MDHEN and CDR2 SYDVKM come from the germline V gene. The CDR3 is 15 residues long. With 5 bases removed from V and 7 bases from J, the gap between germline ends came to 20 bases. The CDR3: CASSPLGEAPGTQYF. The CDR3 bases are TGTGCCAGCAGTCCCTTGGGGGAGGCCCCTGGGACCCAGTACTTC.

The chain has TRBV28 and TRBJ2-5, with 12 bases matching TRBD2. Per the germline V gene, CDR1 is MDHEN and CDR2 is SYDVKM. This CDR3 has 16 amino acids. The trim removed 6 bases at V and 2 bases at J, leaving 7 bases unmatched. The CDR3 here is CASRTWTSGTQETQYF. As DNA, the CDR3 is TGTGCCAGCAGAACCTGGACTAGCGGGACACAAGAGACCCAGTACTTC.

This chain joins TRBV2 and TRBJ2-7, with 10 bases that match TRBD2. J was trimmed by 2 bases and V by 6 bases; bases with no gene match: 4. The CDR3 spans 14 residues. Germline CDR1 and CDR2: SNHLY and FYNNEI. CDR3 DNA: TGTGCCAGCAGAACAACTAGCGGGACCTACGAGCAGTACTTC. Amino acid sequence: CASRTTSGTYEQYF.

V is TRBV27 and J is TRBJ1-1; the match to TRBD1 covers 7 bases. The CDR3 length is 13 residues. Germline V CDR1 and CDR2: MNHEY, SMNVEV (reference sequence). V lost 3 bases to trimming and J lost 5 bases; unmatched junction nucleotides: 3. CDR3 DNA: TGTGCCAGCAGTTTGACAGGGAGGACTGAAGCTTTCTTT. It yields the protein CASSLTGRTEAFF.

The V gene is TRBV6-1, the J gene TRBJ2-3; TRBD2 might be the D (5 bases). With 4 bases removed from V and 1 base from J, the gap between germline ends came to 9 bases. The CDR3 is made up of 14 amino acids. From germline, CDR1 is MNHNS and CDR2 SASEGT. DNA of the CDR3: TGTGCCAGCAGTGTGATGGGAGGCACAGATACGCAGTATTTT. Amino acids: CASSVMGGTDTQYF.

The chain is built from TRBV20-1 and TRBJ1-2; tentative D call: TRBD1 (5 bases). CDR1 and CDR2 (germline): DFQATT, SNEGSKA (reference sequence). The CDR3 consists of 11 residues. V lost 5 bases, J lost 8 bases, and 12 bases lay in between. The CDR3 region has the DNA TGCAGTGCTGGGGCAGCCGGAGGCTACACCTTC. The encoded protein is CSAGAAGGYTF.

J is TRBJ1-3 and V is TRBV6-5, with D unclear. V was trimmed by 2 bases and J by 4 bases, leaving 6 bases between them. The CDR3 covers 13 residues. Looked up from germline, CDR1 is MNHEY and CDR2 is SVGAGI. In DNA, the CDR3 is TGTGCCAGCAGTTACGCGTCGGGAAACACCATATATTTT. This sequence encodes CASSYASGNTIYF.

This sequence joins TRBV5-8 and TRBJ2-7; perhaps TRBD1 as D (6 bases). The CDR3 runs to 15 residues. Germline CDR1 is SGHTS and CDR2 is YDEGEE. Trimming stripped 0 bases from V and 1 base from J, with 11 bases between. CDR3 sequence: CASSLGSGASYEQYF. CDR3 in DNA: TGTGCCAGCAGCTTGGGGTCAGGGGCTTCCTACGAGCAGTACTTC.

This chain connects TRBV5-6 to TRBJ2-7; 8 bases align to TRBD2. Germline CDR1 reads SGHDT; CDR2 reads YYEEEE. There are 15 residues in the CDR3. V lost 0 bases and J lost 4; bases outside the gene matches: 6. CDR3 sequence (DNA): TGTGCCAGCAGCTTGGGGGCGGGAGGTACGTACGAGCAGTACTTC. Amino acid sequence: CASSLGAGGTYEQYF.

This chain joins TRBV27 and TRBJ2-5; 12 bases match TRBD2. Losses at the gene ends were 9 bases for V and 2 bases for J; bases not matched to a gene: 19. CDR1 and CDR2 from the germline V gene are MNHEY and SMNVEV (reference sequence). The CDR3 length is 19 residues. The CDR3: CASSSTGTSGPKGQETQYF. As DNA, the CDR3 is TGTGCCAGTAGCTCCACCGGGACTAGCGGGCCCAAAGGGCAAGAGACCCAGTACTTC.